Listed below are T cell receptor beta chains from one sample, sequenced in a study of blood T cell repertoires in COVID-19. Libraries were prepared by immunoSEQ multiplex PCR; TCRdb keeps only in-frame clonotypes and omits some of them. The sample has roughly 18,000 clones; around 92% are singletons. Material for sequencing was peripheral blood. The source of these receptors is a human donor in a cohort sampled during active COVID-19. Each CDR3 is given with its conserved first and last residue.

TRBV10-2,CASSESGTGYNEQFF
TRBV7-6,CASSLFGGGPGNTIYF
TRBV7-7,CASSLEGGAYNEQFF
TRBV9,CASSPRQGAPGEQYF
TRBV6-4,CASSVGEGTEAFF
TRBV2,CASSTGTGSSYEQYF
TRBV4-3,CASSQDRGYEQYF
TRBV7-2,CASSYEGGRDPRNIQYF
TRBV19,CASSPGQGRTGELFF
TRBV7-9,CASSLTGDWADTQYF
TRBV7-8,CASTPSRRASGAYNEQFF